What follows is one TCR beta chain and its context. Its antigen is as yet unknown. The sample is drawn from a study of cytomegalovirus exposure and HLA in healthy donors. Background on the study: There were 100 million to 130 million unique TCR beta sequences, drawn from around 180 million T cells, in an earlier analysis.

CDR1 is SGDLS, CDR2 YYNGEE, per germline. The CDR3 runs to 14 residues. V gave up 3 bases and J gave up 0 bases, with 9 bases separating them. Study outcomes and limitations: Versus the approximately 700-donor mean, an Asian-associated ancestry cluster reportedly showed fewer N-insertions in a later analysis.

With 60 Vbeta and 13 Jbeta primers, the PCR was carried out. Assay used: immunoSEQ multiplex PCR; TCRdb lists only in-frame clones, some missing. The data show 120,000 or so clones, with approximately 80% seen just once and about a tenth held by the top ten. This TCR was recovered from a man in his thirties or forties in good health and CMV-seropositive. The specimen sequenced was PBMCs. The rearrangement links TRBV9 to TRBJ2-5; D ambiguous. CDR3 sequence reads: CASSATPNQETQYF. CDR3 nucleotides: TGTGCCAGCAGCGCCACACCCAACCAAGAGACCCAGTACTTC.